Listed below are T cell receptor beta chains from one sample, sequenced in a study of T cell responses to AZD1222 COVID-19 vaccine. Some clones are missing from TCRdb's copy, which holds only in-frame ones; the method was immunoSEQ multiplex PCR. The table shows approximately 200,000 clones, with about 89% occurring only once. Sequencing used peripheral blood, obtained 28 days after the second AZD1222 dose. The receptors stem from an adult who received the AZD1222 COVID-19 vaccine. The CDR3 runs from the conserved cysteine through the conserved F or W. The D gene is left open where the match is weak. Size is omitted from some rows. Given values are once, few, many or a class for expanded clones.

J: TRBJ2-1
size: -
D: -
V: TRBV12-3/TRBV12-4
CDR3: CASSLSRGHEQFF
DNA: TGTGCCAGCAGTTTAAGCAGGGGCCATGAGCAGTTCTTC

J: TRBJ2-7
size: -
D: TRBD2
V: TRBV27
CDR3: CASSTGTSGYEQYF
DNA: TGTGCCAGCTCCACCGGGACTAGCGGTTACGAGCAGTACTTC

J: TRBJ2-5
size: few
D: TRBD1
V: TRBV3-1/TRBV3-2
CDR3: CASSLRDRGPQETQYF
DNA: TGTGCCAGCAGCCTACGGGACAGGGGGCCCCAAGAGACCCAGTACTTC

J: TRBJ2-1
size: -
D: -
V: TRBV7-2
CDR3: CASSLASMGHNEQFF
DNA: TGTGCCAGCAGCTTAGCGTCCATGGGGCACAATGAGCAGTTCTTC

J: TRBJ2-7
size: -
D: -
V: TRBV2
CDR3: CASKGSYEQYF
DNA: TGTGCCAGCAAGGGCAGCTACGAGCAGTACTTC

J: TRBJ1-2
size: -
D: TRBD1
V: TRBV3-1/TRBV3-2
CDR3: CASGTAGGYTF
DNA: TGTGCCAGCGGGACAGCGGGTGGCTACACCTTC

J: TRBJ1-5
size: -
D: -
V: TRBV28
CDR3: CASSSRPEPDQPQHF
DNA: TGTGCCAGCAGTTCGCGGCCAGAACCGGATCAGCCCCAGCATTTT

J: TRBJ2-7
size: once
D: TRBD1
V: TRBV5-4
CDR3: CASSPDRGGYEQYF
DNA: TGTGCCAGCAGCCCGGACAGGGGTGGTTACGAGCAGTACTTC

J: TRBJ2-7
size: once
D: TRBD2
V: TRBV5-1
CDR3: CASSLSLAGGLGEQYF
DNA: TGCGCCAGCAGCTTGTCACTAGCGGGAGGTTTAGGGGAGCAGTACTTC

J: TRBJ2-7
size: -
D: -
V: TRBV20-1
CDR3: CSASRGLGAYEQYF
DNA: TGCAGTGCTAGTCGGGGCCTCGGGGCCTACGAGCAGTACTTC

J: TRBJ1-1
size: few
D: TRBD1
V: TRBV4-2
CDR3: CASSRGQGHTEAFF
DNA: TGTGCCAGCAGTCGAGGACAGGGGCACACTGAAGCTTTCTTT

J: TRBJ2-3
size: -
D: -
V: TRBV6-2/TRBV6-3
CDR3: CASSYSLIGTDTQYF
DNA: TGTGCCAGCAGTTACTCCCTGATAGGGACAGATACGCAGTATTTT

J: TRBJ2-2
size: -
D: -
V: TRBV28
CDR3: CASSLGRNTGELFF
DNA: TGTGCCAGCAGTTTGGGACGGAACACCGGGGAGCTGTTTTTT

J: TRBJ1-4
size: -
D: -
V: TRBV5-1
CDR3: CASRQTGGGEKLFF
DNA: TGCGCCAGCCGCCAAACTGGGGGAGGTGAAAAACTGTTTTTT

J: TRBJ2-3
size: -
D: -
V: TRBV3-1/TRBV3-2
CDR3: CASSLRTSTDTQYF
DNA: TGTGCCAGCAGCCTACGGACTAGCACAGATACGCAGTATTTT

J: TRBJ2-1
size: -
D: -
V: TRBV11-2
CDR3: CASSLEGGGLEQFF
DNA: TGTGCCAGCAGCCTAGAGGGGGGGGGCTTAGAGCAGTTCTTC

J: TRBJ1-5
size: -
D: -
V: TRBV19
CDR3: CASSRAGRPDQPQHF
DNA: TGTGCCAGTAGTCGGGCAGGCAGGCCGGATCAGCCCCAGCATTTT

J: TRBJ1-2
size: -
D: TRBD1
V: TRBV4-1
CDR3: CASSPPGQGAGYGYTF
DNA: TGCGCCAGCAGCCCACCGGGACAGGGGGCCGGCTATGGCTACACCTTC

J: TRBJ1-6
size: -
D: -
V: TRBV27
CDR3: CASSPRGPSSSYNSPLHF
DNA: TGTGCCAGCAGCCCCCGAGGGCCCTCGAGCTCCTATAATTCACCCCTCCACTTT

J: TRBJ2-5
size: -
D: TRBD2
V: TRBV7-8
CDR3: CASSTKRTSGQETQYF
DNA: TGTGCCAGCAGCACTAAGCGGACTAGCGGCCAAGAGACCCAGTACTTC

J: TRBJ1-1
size: -
D: -
V: TRBV7-2
CDR3: CASSLRLRKGMNTEAFF
DNA: TGTGCCAGCAGCTTAAGGTTAAGGAAGGGCATGAACACTGAAGCTTTCTTT

J: TRBJ1-5
size: -
D: -
V: TRBV27
CDR3: CASSLLGDNQPQHF
DNA: TGTGCCAGCAGTTTATTGGGGGATAATCAGCCCCAGCATTTT

J: TRBJ2-1
size: -
D: TRBD2
V: TRBV27
CDR3: CASSFLAGGENEQFF
DNA: TGTGCCAGCAGTTTCCTAGCGGGAGGGGAGAATGAGCAGTTCTTC

J: TRBJ2-7
size: -
D: -
V: TRBV3-1/TRBV3-2
CDR3: CASSQGQEFSYEQYF
DNA: TGTGCCAGCAGCCAAGGACAGGAGTTCTCCTACGAGCAGTACTTC

J: TRBJ2-2
size: -
D: -
V: TRBV24-1
CDR3: CATSKNTGELFF
DNA: TGTGCCACCTCGAAGAACACCGGGGAGCTGTTTTTT

J: TRBJ1-3
size: -
D: -
V: TRBV19
CDR3: CASSRSPVSGNTIYF
DNA: TGTGCCAGTAGTCGTTCACCGGTTTCTGGAAACACCATATATTTT

J: TRBJ1-1
size: -
D: TRBD1
V: TRBV29-1
CDR3: CSVEDRVGLGQENTEAFF
DNA: TGCAGCGTTGAAGATAGAGTAGGTTTAGGACAGGAGAACACTGAAGCTTTCTTT

J: TRBJ1-4
size: -
D: -
V: TRBV5-1
CDR3: CASSLEPTEKLFF
DNA: TGCGCCAGCAGCCTTGAGCCGACAGAAAAACTGTTTTTT

J: TRBJ2-7
size: -
D: -
V: TRBV4-1
CDR3: CASSPNLAAGQGQYF
DNA: TGCGCCAGCAGCCCGAACCTGGCGGCAGGGCAGGGGCAGTACTTC

J: TRBJ1-4
size: -
D: -
V: TRBV7-8
CDR3: CASSRDGGLGEKLFF
DNA: TGTGCCAGCAGCCGAGATGGGGGGCTCGGTGAAAAACTGTTTTTT

J: TRBJ2-7
size: once
D: TRBD1
V: TRBV16
CDR3: CASSPGQGPSYEQYF
DNA: TGTGCCAGCAGCCCAGGACAGGGGCCCTCCTACGAGCAGTACTTC

J: TRBJ2-7
size: -
D: TRBD2
V: TRBV11-2
CDR3: CASSHGTSGPYEQYF
DNA: TGTGCCAGCAGCCACGGGACTAGCGGTCCCTACGAGCAGTACTTC

J: TRBJ1-5
size: -
D: -
V: TRBV28
CDR3: CATGRLLASNQPQHF
DNA: TGTGCCACCGGACGGCTCCTCGCGAGCAATCAGCCCCAGCATTTT

J: TRBJ2-7
size: -
D: TRBD1
V: TRBV5-8
CDR3: CASSGDRGSTRVQQYF
DNA: TGTGCCAGCAGCGGAGACAGGGGTTCAACGAGGGTTCAGCAGTACTTC

J: TRBJ2-7
size: -
D: -
V: TRBV28
CDR3: CASSFPHSPYQQYF
DNA: TGTGCCAGCAGTTTCCCCCACTCCCCATACCAGCAGTACTTC